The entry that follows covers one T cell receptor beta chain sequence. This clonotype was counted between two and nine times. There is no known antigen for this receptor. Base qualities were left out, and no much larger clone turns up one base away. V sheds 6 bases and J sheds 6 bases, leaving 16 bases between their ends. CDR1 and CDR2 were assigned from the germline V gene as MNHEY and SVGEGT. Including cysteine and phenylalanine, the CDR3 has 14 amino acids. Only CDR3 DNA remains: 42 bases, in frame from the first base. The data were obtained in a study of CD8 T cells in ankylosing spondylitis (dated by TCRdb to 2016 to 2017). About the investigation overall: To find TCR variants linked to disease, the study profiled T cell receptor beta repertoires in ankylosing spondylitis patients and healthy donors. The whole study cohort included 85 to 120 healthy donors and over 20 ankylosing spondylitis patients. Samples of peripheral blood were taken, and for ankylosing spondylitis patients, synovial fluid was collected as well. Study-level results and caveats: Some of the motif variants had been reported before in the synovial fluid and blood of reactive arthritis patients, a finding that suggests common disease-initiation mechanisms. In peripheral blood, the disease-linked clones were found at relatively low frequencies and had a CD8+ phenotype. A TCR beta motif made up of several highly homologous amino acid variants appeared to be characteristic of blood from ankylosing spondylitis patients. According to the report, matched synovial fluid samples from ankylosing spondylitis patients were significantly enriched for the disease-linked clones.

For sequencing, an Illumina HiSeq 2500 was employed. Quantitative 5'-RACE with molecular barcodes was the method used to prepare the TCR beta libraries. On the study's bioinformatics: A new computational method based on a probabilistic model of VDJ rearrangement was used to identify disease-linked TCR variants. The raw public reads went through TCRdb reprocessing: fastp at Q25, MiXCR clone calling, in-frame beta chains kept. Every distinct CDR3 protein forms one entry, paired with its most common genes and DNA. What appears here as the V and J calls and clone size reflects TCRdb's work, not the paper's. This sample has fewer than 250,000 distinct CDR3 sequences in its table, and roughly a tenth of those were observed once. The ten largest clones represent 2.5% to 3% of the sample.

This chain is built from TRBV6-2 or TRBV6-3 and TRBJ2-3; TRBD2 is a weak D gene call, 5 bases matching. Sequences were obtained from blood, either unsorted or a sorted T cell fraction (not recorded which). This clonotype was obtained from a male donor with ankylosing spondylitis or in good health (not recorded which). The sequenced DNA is TGTGCCAGCAGACTAAGTGGGAGCCCCGATACGCAGTATTTT. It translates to CASRLSGSPDTQYF.